This T cell receptor (beta chain) derives from a study of technical replicates of blood from several donors. V gave up 1 base and J gave up 8 bases, with 8 bases separating them. The CDR3 sequence is 12 residues long. Germline lookup yields CDR1 SGHVS and CDR2 FQNEAQ. Using immunoSEQ multiplex PCR, the repertoire was profiled, and TCRdb retains in-frame clones only, with some absent. The data show some 77,000 clones, 95% to 98% seen once. The rearrangement links TRBV7-8 to TRBJ1-2; weak D call: TRBD1 (5 bases). The origin of this receptor is a human donor in good health. The sequencing input was T cells isolated from PBMCs. CDR3 in amino acids: CASSLGGKGYTF. CDR3 nucleotides: TGTGCCAGCAGCTTAGGGGGCAAGGGCTACACCTTC.